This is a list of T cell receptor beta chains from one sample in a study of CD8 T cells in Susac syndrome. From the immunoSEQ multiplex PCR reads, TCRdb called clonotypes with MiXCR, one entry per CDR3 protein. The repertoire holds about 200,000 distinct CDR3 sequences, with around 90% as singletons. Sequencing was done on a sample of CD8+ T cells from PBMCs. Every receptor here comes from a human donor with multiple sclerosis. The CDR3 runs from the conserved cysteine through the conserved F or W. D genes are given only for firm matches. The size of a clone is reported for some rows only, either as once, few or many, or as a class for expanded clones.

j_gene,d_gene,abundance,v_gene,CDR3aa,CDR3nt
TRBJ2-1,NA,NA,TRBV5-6,CASSMAGNEQFF,TGTGCCAGCAGCATGGCAGGGAATGAGCAGTTCTTC
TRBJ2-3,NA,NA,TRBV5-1,CASSLWTEGIDTQYF,TGCGCCAGCAGCTTGTGGACAGAGGGTATAGATACGCAGTATTTT
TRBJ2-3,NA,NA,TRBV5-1,CASRPPDQPAQYF,TGCGCCAGCAGGCCCCCCGATCAGCCGGCGCAGTATTTT
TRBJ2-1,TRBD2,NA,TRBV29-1,CSVEDTGGNEQFF,TGCAGCGTTGAAGATACGGGGGGGAATGAGCAGTTCTTC
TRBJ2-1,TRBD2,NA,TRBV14,CASGTSGSSYNEQFF,TGTGCCAGCGGGACTAGCGGGAGCTCCTACAATGAGCAGTTCTTC
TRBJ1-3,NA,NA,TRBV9,CASSLDGRSSGNTIYF,TGTGCCAGCAGCCTAGACGGACGGAGCTCTGGAAACACCATATATTTT
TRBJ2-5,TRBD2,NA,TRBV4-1,CASSQELAGGSAETQYF,TGCGCCAGCAGCCAGGAACTAGCGGGGGGGTCTGCGGAGACCCAGTACTTC
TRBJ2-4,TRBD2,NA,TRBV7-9,CASSLASLADKNIQYF,TGTGCCAGCAGCTTAGCCTCGCTAGCGGACAAAAACATTCAGTACTTC
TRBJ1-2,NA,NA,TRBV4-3,CASSQISRAYGYTF,TGCGCCAGCAGCCAAATTTCCAGGGCCTATGGCTACACCTTC
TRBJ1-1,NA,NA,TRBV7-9,CASSGFGQSNTEAFF,TGTGCCAGCAGCGGCTTCGGGCAATCCAACACTGAAGCTTTCTTT
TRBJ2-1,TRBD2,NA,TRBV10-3,CAISGQTSGSGEQFF,TGTGCCATCAGTGGCCAGACTAGCGGGAGTGGTGAGCAGTTCTTC
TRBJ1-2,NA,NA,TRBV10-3,CAISEPVARNYGYTF,TGTGCCATCAGTGAGCCCGTGGCAAGAAACTATGGCTACACCTTC
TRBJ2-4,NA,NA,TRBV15,CATSRGGGNIQYF,TGTGCCACCAGCAGAGGGGGTGGCAACATTCAGTACTTC
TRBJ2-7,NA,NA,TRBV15,CATSSPQGTYEQYF,TGTGCCACCAGCAGCCCCCAGGGCACCTACGAGCAGTACTTC
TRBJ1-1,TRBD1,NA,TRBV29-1,CTTDRGPEAFF,TGCACGACCGACAGGGGGCCTGAAGCTTTCTTT
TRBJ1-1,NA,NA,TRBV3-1,CASSQYENTEAFF,TGTGCCAGCAGCCAATACGAGAACACTGAAGCTTTCTTT
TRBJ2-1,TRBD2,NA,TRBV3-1,CASSEGLAGGPGEQFF,TGTGCCAGCAGCGAAGGACTAGCGGGGGGGCCGGGTGAGCAGTTCTTC
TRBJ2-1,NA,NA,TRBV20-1,CSASSPGAREYNEQFF,TGCAGTGCTAGCTCTCCGGGGGCTCGGGAGTACAATGAGCAGTTCTTC
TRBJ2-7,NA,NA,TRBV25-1,CASKYRGATLNPSEQYF,TGTGCCAGCAAATATCGGGGAGCGACCCTTAACCCCAGCGAGCAGTACTTC
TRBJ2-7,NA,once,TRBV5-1,CASSLGAGSRYEQYF,TGCGCCAGCAGCTTGGGCGCAGGGTCGCGCTACGAGCAGTACTTC
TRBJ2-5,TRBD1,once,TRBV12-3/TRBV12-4,CASRAGTGETQYF,TGTGCCAGCAGGGCCGGGACAGGGGAGACCCAGTACTTC
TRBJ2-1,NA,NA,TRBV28,CASSWTYNEQFF,TGTGCCAGCAGCTGGACCTACAATGAGCAGTTCTTC
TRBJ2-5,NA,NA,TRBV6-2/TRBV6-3,CASGLPGSKETQYF,TGTGCCAGCGGACTGCCAGGGTCGAAAGAGACCCAGTACTTC